These 25 T cell receptor beta chains were sequenced from one sample in a study of blood T cell repertoires in COVID-19. The assay was immunoSEQ multiplex PCR, and TCRdb's table has in-frame clones only and misses some. The sample has 56,000 or so clones; 85% to 90% are singletons. The source material was peripheral blood. Receptors were obtained from a woman of 80 years or more with active COVID-19.

This clone was seen once. V is TRBV28 and J is TRBJ2-2; 9 positions agree with TRBD1. V was pared by 6 bases and J by 4 bases, with 6 bases of the junction left unmatched. Germline V gene lookup returns CDR1 MDHEN and CDR2 SYDVKM. The CDR3 runs to 15 residues. The CDR3 region is CASRGDRVLTGELFF. As DNA, the CDR3 is TGTGCCAGCAGGGGGGACAGGGTTCTCACCGGGGAGCTGTTTTTT.

The chain joins TRBV9 to TRBJ2-3; the match to TRBD2 covers 12 bases. V lost 6 bases and J lost 10; bases outside the gene matches: 3. Germline V CDR1 and CDR2: SGDLS, YYNGEE. The CDR3 has 12 amino acids. The CDR3 region is CASMTSGGPQYF. The CDR3 region has the DNA TGTGCCAGCATGACTAGCGGGGGTCCGCAGTATTTT.

The chain combines TRBV5-1 with TRBJ2-7; 9 nucleotides match TRBD2. The CDR3 is 16 residues long. V lost 3 bases and J lost 0; bases outside the gene matches: 7. Per the germline V gene, CDR1 is SGHRS and CDR2 is YFSETQ. CDR3 in DNA: TGCGCCAGCAGCTCCGGAGCGGGGGGCAACTCCTACGAGCAGTACTTC. Encoded protein: CASSSGAGGNSYEQYF.

J is TRBJ2-3 and V is TRBV7-3; no definite D call. The length of the CDR3 is 13 residues. Deletions cut 4 bases from V and 1 base from J, with 6 bases between. Germline V gives CDR1 SGHTA, CDR2 FQGTGA. CDR3 nucleotides: TGTGCCAGCAGCTCCTCCGGCACAGATACGCAGTATTTT. Residues: CASSSSGTDTQYF.

This chain connects TRBV18 to TRBJ2-2; 8 nucleotides align to TRBD2. This CDR3 has 20 residues. Germline V lookup: CDR1 KGHSH, CDR2 LQKENI. Trimming at V came to 3 bases and at J to 0 bases, leaving 15 bases not matched to a gene. CDR3 sequence: CASSPLLFTGGPANTGELFF. The CDR3 coding sequence is TGTGCCAGCTCACCGCTTTTATTCACGGGGGGGCCAGCGAACACCGGGGAGCTGTTTTTT.

The rearrangement uses TRBV9 and TRBJ2-3; 8 nucleotides agree with TRBD2. CDR1 and CDR2 (germline): SGDLS, YYNGEE. This CDR3 spans 15 amino acids. Trimming removed 1 base from V and 5 bases from J; junction bases left unmatched: 6. As DNA, the CDR3 is TGTGCCAGCAGCGTACCGGGGGGGGCCGGAGATACGCAGTATTTT. Translated, it gives CASSVPGGAGDTQYF.

This chain uses TRBV19 with TRBJ1-1; TRBD1 matches 9 bases. From germline, CDR1 is LNHDA and CDR2 SQIVND (reference sequence). J lost 3 bases, V lost 7 bases, and 3 bases had no gene match. The CDR3 loop spans 13 amino acids. CDR3 in amino acids: CASNNRGHTEAFF. CDR3 nucleotide sequence: TGTGCCAGTAACAACAGGGGGCACACTGAAGCTTTCTTT.

The CDR3 reads CASSQALQGFNQPQHF. CDR3 DNA: TGCGCCAGCAGCCAAGCCCTACAGGGTTTCAATCAGCCCCAGCATTTT. The J gene is TRBJ1-5, the V gene TRBV4-3; possible D gene TRBD1, 6 bases. Germline V CDR1 and CDR2: LGHNA, YSLEER. Deletions cut 1 base from V and 3 bases from J, with 13 bases between. The CDR3 is made up of 16 amino acids.

The J gene is TRBJ2-7, the V gene TRBV28; TRBD2 aligns across 9 bases. The CDR3 totals 14 residues. Germline assignment: CDR1 MDHEN and CDR2 SYDVKM. Germline trimming cut 7 bases from V and 4 bases from J; bases unmatched to any gene: 8. Written as DNA, the CDR3 is TGTGCCAGCACCAATAGCGGGGGCCATTACGAGCAGTACTTC. This sequence encodes CASTNSGGHYEQYF.

V gene TRBV19 combines with J gene TRBJ2-5; D remains unclear. Per germline, CDR1 LNHDA and CDR2 SQIVND (reference sequence). Deletions cut 2 bases from V and 4 bases from J, with 11 bases between. This CDR3 contains 14 residues. CDR3 nucleotides: TGTGCCAGTAGTATAAGTCCAGTGGCAGAGACCCAGTACTTC. It specifies CASSISPVAETQYF.

This clone showed up just once. The chain uses TRBV10-2 and TRBJ2-1, with 8 bases matching TRBD2. The CDR3 is made up of 15 amino acids. Trimming removed 10 bases from V and 0 bases from J; junction bases left unmatched: 8. Germline lookup yields CDR1 WSHSY and CDR2 SAAADI. The CDR3 protein is CATGAGGYSYNEQFF. The CDR3 DNA reads as TGCGCCACCGGGGCGGGGGGCTACTCCTACAATGAGCAGTTCTTC.

The rearrangement links TRBV29-1 to TRBJ1-1, with a possible D match to TRBD1 (5 bases). CDR1 and CDR2 (germline): SQVTM, ANQGSEA. Trimming shortened V by 5 bases and J by 10 bases, and 14 bases separated the two germline ends. There are 11 residues in the CDR3. CDR3: CSVTPAGVAFF. In nucleotides, the CDR3 is TGCAGCGTTACCCCCGCGGGGGTAGCTTTCTTT.

The DNA of the CDR3 is TGTGCCAGCAGCCAGAGGGGGGGAATAGGCACAGATACGCAGTATTTT. Its protein is CASSQRGGIGTDTQYF. The chain carries TRBV5-4 and TRBJ2-3; D might be TRBD2 (7 bases). This CDR3 contains 16 residues. From germline, CDR1 is SGHNT and CDR2 YYREEE (reference sequence). Trimming cost V 4 bases and J 1 base, with 16 bases left between them.

This chain connects TRBV2 to TRBJ1-4; weak D call: TRBD1 (5 bases). This CDR3 comprises 17 residues. The germline V gene has CDR1 SNHLY and CDR2 FYNNEI. V was pared by 6 bases and J by 4 bases, with 21 bases between. The CDR3 DNA is TGTGCCAGCAGCGATACTCCTATGACAGCGATTAATGAAAAACTGTTTTTT. This sequence encodes CASSDTPMTAINEKLFF.

This clone was detected a few times. V usage is TRBV14 and J usage is TRBJ2-3; 7 nucleotides line up with TRBD2. The CDR3 spans 13 residues. Germline V gives CDR1 SGHDN, CDR2 FVKESK. Unmatched junction bases numbered 6, after V lost 4 bases and J lost 8 bases. The CDR3 region has the DNA TGTGCCAGCAGCCCCGGGACTACCAGTACGCAGTATTTT. It yields the protein CASSPGTTSTQYF.

As concerns this clone: A much larger clone is a single base away; this may be a read error. V gene TRBV5-5 combines with J gene TRBJ2-3; TRBD2 agrees at 11 bases. After removal of 4 bases from V and 2 bases from J, the junction contained 3 bases not matched to a gene. Per germline, CDR1 SGHKS and CDR2 YYEKEE (reference sequence). The length of the CDR3 is 15 residues. The chain's CDR3 is CASSRGLAVTDTQYF. In DNA form, the CDR3 reads TGTGCCAGCAGCCGGGGACTAGCGGTCACAGATACGCAGTATTTT.

The rearrangement joins TRBV5-1 to TRBJ2-5, with TRBD1 matching 9 bases. The germline CDR1 and CDR2 sequences are SGHRS and YFSETQ. V dropped 4 bases and J dropped 5; count of bases not matched to a gene: 9. The CDR3 runs to 15 residues. For the CDR3, the DNA is TGCGCCAGCAGCCTAAACACAGGGGGCGAGGAGACCCAGTACTTC. This sequence encodes CASSLNTGGEETQYF.

The V call is TRBV5-1, the J call TRBJ2-3, with 11 positions matching TRBD2. This CDR3 spans 17 amino acids. Germline CDR1 and CDR2: SGHRS and YFSETQ. The ends lost 0 bases at V and 4 bases at J; junction bases unmatched: 7. CDR3 region: CASSLGYRLAGPDTQYF. DNA of the CDR3: TGCGCCAGCAGCTTGGGTTATCGACTAGCGGGGCCAGATACGCAGTATTTT.

As regards this clone: Other DNA sequences of this sample code for an identical CDR3. This chain connects TRBV2 to TRBJ2-7; 10 bases align to TRBD2. Germline CDR1 SNHLY, CDR2 FYNNEI. Trimming took 6 bases from V and 6 from J; bases not matched to a gene: 8. This CDR3 region has 14 residues. In DNA form, the CDR3 reads TGTGCCAGCAGAGCCGGGACTAGCGTGGGCGAGCAGTACTTC. It codes for CASRAGTSVGEQYF.

J is TRBJ2-1 and V is TRBV9; D possibly corresponds to TRBD2 (6 bases). The germline CDR1 and CDR2 sequences are SGDLS and YYNGEE. CDR3 length: 15 amino acids. V lost 4 bases and J 4 bases, leaving 15 bases between the germline ends. CDR3 coding DNA: TGTGCCAGCAGCCCCGAAGGACTACCTTACAATGAGCAGTTCTTC. Its protein is CASSPEGLPYNEQFF.

This sequence joins TRBV12-5 and TRBJ2-1, with D perhaps matching TRBD2 (5 bases). The V gene's germline CDR1 is LGHNT and CDR2 FRNRAP. The V end lost 4 bases, the J end lost 7 bases, and 8 bases lay between the germline ends. The CDR3 has 12 residues. CDR3 DNA: TGTGCTAGTGGTTGGTTAGCGAATGAGCAGTTCTTC. Translating it yields CASGWLANEQFF.

The chain has TRBV5-1 and TRBJ1-2, with D uncertain. The CDR3 spans 14 residues. Trimming stripped 0 bases from V and 4 bases from J, with 10 bases between. CDR1 is SGHRS and CDR2 is YFSETQ in the germline V gene. In nucleotides, the CDR3 is TGCGCCAGCAGCTTGGAACGGGGAATCTATGGCTACACCTTC. Its translation is CASSLERGIYGYTF.

This clone has only a few counts. This chain joins TRBV6-2 or TRBV6-3 and TRBJ1-5, with a possible D match to TRBD1 (5 bases). With 2 bases removed from V and 7 bases from J, the gap between germline ends came to 12 bases. The CDR3 covers 14 residues. Looked up from germline, CDR1 is MNHEY and CDR2 is SVGEGT. This CDR3 is CASSYTQGGQPQHF. The CDR3 DNA reads TGTGCCAGCAGTTACACCCAGGGAGGGCAGCCCCAGCATTTT.

The chain carries TRBV11-1 and TRBJ2-3; tentatively, D is TRBD2 (6 bases). This CDR3 has 11 amino acids. V lost 8 bases and J 9 bases, leaving 12 bases between the germline ends. The V gene's germline CDR1 is SGHAT and CDR2 FQDESV (reference sequence). The DNA of the CDR3 is TGTGCCAGCCGGGGGTCGGACACGCAGTATTTT. Translation: CASRGSDTQYF.

The rearrangement links TRBV2 to TRBJ2-5; 14 nucleotides match TRBD2. The CDR3 contains 16 residues. Germline V gene lookup returns CDR1 SNHLY and CDR2 FYNNEI. Losses at the gene ends were 5 bases for V and 7 bases for J; bases not matched to a gene: 9. The CDR3 region has the DNA TGTGCCAGCAGTCGGACTAGCGGGGGGCCCTTGCGGACCCAGTACTTC. Amino acids: CASSRTSGGPLRTQYF.